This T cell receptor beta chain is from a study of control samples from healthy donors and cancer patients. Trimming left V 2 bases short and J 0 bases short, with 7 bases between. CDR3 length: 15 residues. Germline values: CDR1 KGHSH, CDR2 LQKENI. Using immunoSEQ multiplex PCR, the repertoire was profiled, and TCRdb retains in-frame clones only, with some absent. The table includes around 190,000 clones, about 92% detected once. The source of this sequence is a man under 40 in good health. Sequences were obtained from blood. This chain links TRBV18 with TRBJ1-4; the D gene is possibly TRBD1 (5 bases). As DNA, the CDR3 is TGTGCCAGCTCACCAGACAGAGCAACTAATGAAAAACTGTTTTTT. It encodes CASSPDRATNEKLFF.